The source of this TCR beta chain is a study of metastatic and nonmetastatic thyroid tumors. Patients had received no treatment of any kind before thyroid surgery. Per the study methods: A classifier of distant metastasis in papillary thyroid cancer was built from CDR3 differences (across clinicopathological groups). TCRdb re-clonotyped the PCR reads through MiXCR. None of the V and J calls come from the authors' own analysis; TCRdb made them. The data contain approximately 86,000 clones, roughly an eighth of them seen just once; the ten biggest clones take up roughly 8.2%. V gave up 10 bases and J gave up 2 bases, with 21 bases separating them. CDR3 length equals 16 residues.

The sequenced sample was tumor tissue. The chain recombines TRBV12-3 or TRBV12-4 with TRBJ2-1; a possible D gene is TRBD2 (5 bases). The sequence was obtained from a female donor with papillary thyroid cancer or a benign thyroid nodule (not recorded which). Some clones in this sample may be carry-over from other donors' samples. In DNA, the CDR3 is TGTGCCATCAGGACTGACATGGCGCGCGCCTACAATGAGCAGTTCTTC. Its translation: CAIRTDMARAYNEQFF.